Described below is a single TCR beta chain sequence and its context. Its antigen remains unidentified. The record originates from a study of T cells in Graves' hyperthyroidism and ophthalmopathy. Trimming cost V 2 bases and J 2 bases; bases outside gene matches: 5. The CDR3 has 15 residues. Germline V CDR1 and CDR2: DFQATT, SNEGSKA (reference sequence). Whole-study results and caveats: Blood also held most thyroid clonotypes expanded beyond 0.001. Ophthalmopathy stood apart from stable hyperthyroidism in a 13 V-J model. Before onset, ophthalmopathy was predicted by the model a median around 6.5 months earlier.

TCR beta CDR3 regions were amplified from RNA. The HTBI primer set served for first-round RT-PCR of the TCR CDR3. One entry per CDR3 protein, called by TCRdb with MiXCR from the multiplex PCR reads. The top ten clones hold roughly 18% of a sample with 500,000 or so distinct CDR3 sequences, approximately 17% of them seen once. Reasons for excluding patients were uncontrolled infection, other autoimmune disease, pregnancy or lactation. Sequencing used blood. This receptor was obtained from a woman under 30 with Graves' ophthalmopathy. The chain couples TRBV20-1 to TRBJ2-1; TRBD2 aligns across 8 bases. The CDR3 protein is CSARLFSGAYNEQFF. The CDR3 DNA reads TGCAGTGCTAGACTCTTTAGCGGGGCCTACAATGAGCAGTTCTTC.